A single sample gave rise to the 17 T cell receptor beta chains below, sequenced in a study of T cell repertoires in cytomegalovirus infection. TCRdb re-analysed the reads in MiXCR, keeping a single row per CDR3 protein. The sample contains hundreds of thousands of distinct CDR3 sequences, approximately 32% of which appear only once. The antigens of these receptors remain unknown. Material: cultured CD8+ T cells from PBMCs, obtained from culture after CMV antigen stimulation. All receptors come from a human donor in good health (CMV status not recorded). Some clones in this sample may be carry-over from other donors' samples.

V usage is TRBV7-4 and J usage is TRBJ1-1; 8 positions agree with TRBD1. The CDR3 length is 14 residues. Trimming removed 6 bases from V and 4 bases from J; junction bases left unmatched: 7. Germline values: CDR1 SGHVT, CDR2 SQSDAQ. CDR3 in DNA: TGTGCCAGCAGGGAGCCAGGGGGCTCCACTGAAGCTTTCTTT. Translation: CASREPGGSTEAFF.

The chain has TRBV6-2 or TRBV6-3 and TRBJ1-2; D perhaps matches TRBD1 (5 bases). The CDR3 is made up of 16 amino acids. Per the germline V gene, CDR1 is MNHEY and CDR2 is SVGEGT. Between the trimmed V and J ends, which lost 0 bases and 2 bases, there was a span of 13 bases. The CDR3 loop is CASSYSKGDLNYGYTF. CDR3 bases: TGTGCCAGCAGTTACTCGAAAGGGGATCTGAACTATGGCTACACCTTC.

The chain links TRBV24-1 to TRBJ2-2; D is uncertain. CDR1 and CDR2 (germline): KGHDR, SFDVKD. This CDR3 region has 15 residues. Trimming removed 7 bases at V and 1 base at J, with 12 bases between. The CDR3 spells CATSPIDGNTGELFF. The CDR3 DNA reads as TGTGCCACCAGCCCCATCGACGGGAACACCGGGGAGCTGTTTTTT.

The chain is built from TRBV7-9 and TRBJ2-3; 10 bases match TRBD2. CDR3 length: 20 amino acids. Per germline, CDR1 SEHNR and CDR2 FQNEAQ (reference sequence). Trimming at V came to 5 bases and at J to 0 bases, leaving 17 bases not matched to a gene. CDR3 sequence: CASSGALAGEIRYSTDTQYF. As DNA, the CDR3 is TGTGCCAGCAGCGGAGCCCTAGCGGGGGAAATTAGATACAGCACAGATACGCAGTATTTT.

V and J are TRBV6-6 and TRBJ1-1; 7 nucleotides align to TRBD1. The CDR3 is 15 amino acids. The J segment lost 8 bases and the V segment lost 0 bases, leaving 9 bases of the junction unmatched. Germline V gene data show CDR1 as MNHNY and CDR2 as SVGAGI (reference sequence). CDR3 sequence (DNA): TGTGCCAGCAGTTACTCGAACGGTTTAGGGGGCGAAGCTTTCTTT. Translation: CASSYSNGLGGEAFF.

In this sample, this clonotype turned up a few times. J is TRBJ2-7 and V is TRBV27; no clear D. This CDR3 is built from 16 residues. The germline V and J ends were trimmed by 6 bases and 0 bases, with 18 bases remaining between them. The germline V gene encodes CDR1 MNHEY and CDR2 SMNVEV (reference sequence). CDR3 region: CASSPTPRLSSYEQYV. DNA of the CDR3: TGTGCCAGCAGCCCGACGCCCCGACTTAGCTCCTACGAGCAGTACGTC.

This clonotype was recorded a few times. The chain combines TRBV6-5 with TRBJ1-1; 10 bases align to TRBD1. This CDR3 region has 14 residues. Germline values: CDR1 MNHEY, CDR2 SVGAGI. V was pared by 7 bases and J by 4 bases, with 6 bases of the junction left unmatched. In nucleotides, the CDR3 is TGTGCCAGCATCGGACGGGACAGGGGCACTGAAGCTTTCTTT. Protein sequence: CASIGRDRGTEAFF.

This chain connects TRBV7-6 to TRBJ1-1; D is unresolved. Trimming pared 6 bases from V and 5 bases from J, leaving 10 bases between. CDR3 length equals 12 residues. Germline values: CDR1 SGHVS, CDR2 FNYEAQ. The DNA for the CDR3 is TGTGCCAGCAGGCCCTTAGGGACTGAAGCTTTCTTT. Its translation: CASRPLGTEAFF.

In its sample, this clonotype was seen a few times. V is TRBV20-1 and J is TRBJ2-2; D is possibly TRBD2 (7 bases). The germline CDR1 and CDR2 sequences are DFQATT and SNEGSKA (reference sequence). V was shortened by 3 bases and J by 0 bases, with 14 bases between the two germline ends. This CDR3 has 16 residues. The CDR3 spells CSARSVGGPNTGELFF. Here the CDR3 DNA reads TGCAGTGCTAGGTCCGTCGGGGGGCCGAACACCGGGGAGCTGTTTTTT.

This clonotype has more than one count but fewer than ten. The J gene is TRBJ2-7, the V gene TRBV7-9, with a possible D match to TRBD2 (6 bases). The CDR3 loop spans 17 amino acids. Germline CDR1 reads SEHNR; CDR2 reads FQNEAQ (reference sequence). V was shortened by 4 bases and J by 3 bases, with 22 bases between the two germline ends. This CDR3 is CASSSERAGRLHYEQYF. In nucleotides, the CDR3 is TGTGCCAGCAGCTCAGAACGGGCGGGAAGGCTTCACTACGAGCAGTACTTC.

This clonotype was counted at least ten times. The rearrangement joins TRBV7-2 to TRBJ2-7; TRBD2 might be the D (6 bases). The CDR3 loop spans 16 amino acids. Germline V gene sequence: CDR1 SGHTA, CDR2 FQGNSA. Trimming cost V 5 bases and J 0 bases, with 17 bases left between them. CDR3 in amino acids: CASSERLLAFSYEQYF. The CDR3 bases are TGTGCCAGCAGCGAGCGCCTACTAGCTTTCTCCTACGAGCAGTACTTC. Full variable domain (remainder filled in from reference TRBV7-2 and TRBJ2-7): GAGVSQSPSNKVTEKGKDVELRCDPISGHTALYWYRQSLGQGLEFLIYFQGNSAPDKSGLPSDRFSAERTGGSVSTLTIQRTQQEDSAVYLCASSERLLAFSYEQYFGPGTRLTVT.

The chain employs TRBV7-3 and TRBJ2-7; no definite D call. V lost 10 bases to trimming and J lost 3 bases, with 16 bases between them. Germline CDR1 and CDR2: SGHTA and FQGTGA. The CDR3 contains 13 residues. In nucleotides, the CDR3 is TGTGCCAACCACCCCTCCCTTCGCTACGAGCAGTACGTC. Translated: CANHPSLRYEQYV.

The chain joins TRBV6-1 to TRBJ2-7; a possible D gene is TRBD2 (7 bases). This CDR3 has 15 residues. V was clipped by 7 bases and J by 3 bases, with 19 bases between them. Germline CDR1 and CDR2: MNHNS and SASEGT. CDR3 in amino acids: CASTHRGAENYEQYF. CDR3 DNA: TGTGCCAGCACCCACCGGGGGGCCGAGAACTACGAGCAGTACTTC.

This clonotype was seen more than once but under ten times. The chain carries TRBV7-6 and TRBJ1-6, with D unclear. From germline, CDR1 is SGHVS and CDR2 FNYEAQ. Trimming stripped 5 bases from V and 1 base from J, with 9 bases between. This CDR3 region has 15 residues. The CDR3 spells CASSPVGSYNSPLHF. The DNA of the CDR3 is TGTGCCAGCAGCCCCGTAGGGTCCTATAATTCACCCCTCCACTTT.

This chain connects TRBV6-1 to TRBJ2-7; 8 bases agree with TRBD1. The CDR3 is made up of 15 amino acids. J lost 2 bases, V lost 6 bases, and 9 bases had no gene match. The germline V gene has CDR1 MNHNS and CDR2 SASEGT. The CDR3 nucleotides are TGTGCCAGCAGCGACGCCGGACAGGGACCCTACGAGCAGTACTTC. Protein: CASSDAGQGPYEQYF.

The chain couples TRBV29-1 to TRBJ2-7; tentative D call: TRBD1 (5 bases). Germline V gene lookup returns CDR1 SQVTM and CDR2 ANQGSEA. V gave up 6 bases and J gave up 4 bases, with 16 bases separating them. CDR3 length: 13 residues. Written as DNA, the CDR3 is TGCAGCGTACTGACTGGGGCGAAATACGAGCAGTACTTC. This codes for CSVLTGAKYEQYF.

The chain has TRBV19 and TRBJ1-4; no reliable D call. The ends were cut back, 6 bases at V and 5 bases at J, with 7 bases in the middle. CDR3 length: 12 residues. Germline loops: CDR1 LNHDA, CDR2 SQIVND (reference sequence). CDR3 nucleotides: TGTGCCAGTAGGTACTCGAATGAAAAACTGTTTTTT. Protein: CASRYSNEKLFF. The full variable domain, in which reference TRBV19 and TRBJ1-4 provide the parts outside the CDR3, is DGGITQSPKYLFRKEGQNVTLSCEQNLNHDAMYWYRQDPGQGLRLIYYSQIVNDFQKGDIAEGYSVSREKKESFPLTVTSAQKNPTAFYLCASRYSNEKLFFGSGTQLSVL.